This is a list of T cell receptor beta chains from one sample in a study of T cells in Graves' hyperthyroidism and ophthalmopathy. TCRdb called the multiplex PCR reads again in MiXCR, with one record for every CDR3 protein. The table records more than 550,000 distinct CDR3 sequences, just under 45% of them present only once. Sequencing was performed on peripheral blood or thyroid tissue (not recorded which). The source of these receptors is an adult man with Graves' disease, either hyperthyroidism or ophthalmopathy (not recorded which). The CDR3 runs from the conserved cysteine through the conserved F or W. D genes are given only for firm matches. Only some rows state a clone size, as once, few, many or a class for expanded clones.

V gene: TRBV29-1
clone size: many
J gene: TRBJ1-2
D gene: NA
CDR3 protein: CSVVLGIDYGYTF
CDR3 DNA: TGCAGCGTTGTACTCGGGATTGACTATGGCTACACCTTC

V gene: TRBV5-1
clone size: NA
J gene: TRBJ2-5
D gene: NA
CDR3 protein: CASSVDTQETQYF
CDR3 DNA: TGCGCCAGCAGCGTGGACACCCAAGAGACCCAGTACTTC

V gene: TRBV10-3
clone size: NA
J gene: TRBJ1-6
D gene: NA
CDR3 protein: CASSPKGQTYNSPLHF
CDR3 DNA: TGTGCCAGCAGCCCAAAAGGACAGACTTATAATTCACCCCTCCACTTT

V gene: TRBV20-1
clone size: few
J gene: TRBJ2-7
D gene: NA
CDR3 protein: CSAIRDVSYEQYF
CDR3 DNA: TGCAGTGCTATCCGGGACGTCTCCTACGAGCAGTACTTC

V gene: TRBV7-9
clone size: NA
J gene: TRBJ2-7
D gene: TRBD1
CDR3 protein: CASSFRDRVNHEQYF
CDR3 DNA: TGTGCCAGCAGCTTCCGGGACAGGGTGAATCACGAGCAGTACTTC

V gene: TRBV5-1
clone size: NA
J gene: TRBJ2-7
D gene: TRBD2
CDR3 protein: CASSGRSGRAHGEQYF
CDR3 DNA: TGCGCCAGCAGCGGACGTAGCGGGAGGGCACACGGCGAGCAGTACTTC

V gene: TRBV6-5
clone size: few
J gene: TRBJ1-1
D gene: NA
CDR3 protein: CASSYALDTLNTEAFF
CDR3 DNA: TGTGCCAGCAGTTACGCCCTGGACACCCTGAACACTGAAGCTTTCTTT

V gene: TRBV7-2
clone size: NA
J gene: TRBJ1-1
D gene: TRBD1
CDR3 protein: CASSLLPGQGNTEAFF
CDR3 DNA: TGTGCCAGCAGCTTATTACCGGGACAGGGGAACACTGAAGCTTTCTTT

V gene: TRBV7-2
clone size: NA
J gene: TRBJ1-4
D gene: NA
CDR3 protein: CASSLERGPNEKLFF
CDR3 DNA: TGTGCCAGCAGCTTAGAAAGGGGCCCTAATGAAAAACTGTTTTTT

V gene: TRBV29-1
clone size: many
J gene: TRBJ2-5
D gene: NA
CDR3 protein: CSVEDLGDQETQYF
CDR3 DNA: TGCAGCGTTGAAGATCTGGGGGACCAAGAGACCCAGTACTTC

V gene: TRBV5-1
clone size: few
J gene: TRBJ1-1
D gene: NA
CDR3 protein: CASSLGSGATEAFF
CDR3 DNA: TGCGCCAGCAGCTTGGGGTCAGGGGCGACTGAAGCTTTCTTT

V gene: TRBV20-1
clone size: NA
J gene: TRBJ1-2
D gene: NA
CDR3 protein: CSSPRAGGYTF
CDR3 DNA: TGCAGTTCCCCCCGGGCCGGTGGCTACACCTTC

V gene: TRBV20-1
clone size: NA
J gene: TRBJ1-5
D gene: NA
CDR3 protein: CSVSRDQPQHF
CDR3 DNA: TGCAGTGTTAGCAGGGATCAGCCCCAGCATTTT

V gene: TRBV10-3
clone size: NA
J gene: TRBJ1-5
D gene: TRBD1
CDR3 protein: CAIRGDRMSNQPQHF
CDR3 DNA: TGTGCCATCAGAGGGGACAGGATGAGCAATCAGCCCCAGCATTTT

V gene: TRBV6-5
clone size: NA
J gene: TRBJ1-3
D gene: NA
CDR3 protein: CASSYVGRHFAGNTIYF
CDR3 DNA: TGTGCCAGCAGTTACGTGGGCAGGCACTTTGCAGGAAACACCATATATTTT